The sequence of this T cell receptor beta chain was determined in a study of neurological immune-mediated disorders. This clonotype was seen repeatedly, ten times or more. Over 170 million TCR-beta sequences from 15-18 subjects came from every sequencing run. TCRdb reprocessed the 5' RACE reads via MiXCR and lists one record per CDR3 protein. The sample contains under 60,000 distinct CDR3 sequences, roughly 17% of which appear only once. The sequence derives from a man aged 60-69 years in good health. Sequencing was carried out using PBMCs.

The CDR3 loop reads CASRRDEGTYEQYF. In DNA, the CDR3 is TGCGCCAGCAGGCGGGACGAGGGGACCTACGAGCAGTACTTC. V and J are TRBV5-1 and TRBJ2-7; maybe TRBD2 (6 bases). The CDR3 extends over 14 amino acids. CDR1 SGHRS and CDR2 YFSETQ come from the germline V gene. V was shortened by 5 bases and J by 2 bases, with 14 bases between the two germline ends. Full variable domain (remainder filled in from reference TRBV5-1 and TRBJ2-7): KAGVTQTPRYLIKTRGQQVTLSCSPISGHRSVSWYQQTPGQGLQFLFEYFSETQRNKGNFPGRFSGRQFSNSRSEMNVSTLELGDSALYLCASRRDEGTYEQYFGPGTRLTVT.